Below, 20 T cell receptor beta chains from the same sample are listed, as sequenced in a study of shared clonotypes between healthy human individuals. The assay was immunoSEQ multiplex PCR, and TCRdb's table has in-frame clones only and misses some. Among hundreds of thousands of clones listed, more than 70% were seen once. Sequences were obtained from memory CD4+ T cells sorted from blood. Subset given: CD45RA-negative fraction. The source is a woman in her 30s in good health.

The table lists this clone with a few counts. Other DNA sequences of this sample code for an identical CDR3. The chain employs TRBV6-1 and TRBJ1-2; D ambiguous. The CDR3 has 12 amino acids. Trimming took off 0 bases at V and 4 bases at J, with 3 bases between the two ends. Germline V gene sequence: CDR1 MNHNS, CDR2 SASEGT. The CDR3 DNA sequence: TGTGCCAGCAGTGAAGCAATCTATGGCTACACCTTC. This encodes CASSEAIYGYTF.

The chain employs TRBV19 and TRBJ2-7; 9 bases fit TRBD1. This CDR3 has 15 residues. Trimming cost V 1 base and J 0 bases; bases outside gene matches: 1. Germline assignment: CDR1 LNHDA and CDR2 SQIVND (reference sequence). CDR3 nucleotide sequence: TGTGCCAGTAGTATAGCGGGACAGGGCTCCTACGAGCAGTACTTC. This gives the protein CASSIAGQGSYEQYF.

The chain uses TRBV5-1 and TRBJ1-4, with D possibly TRBD1 on 6 matching bases. The V gene's germline CDR1 is SGHRS and CDR2 YFSETQ. Deletions cut 3 bases from V and 7 bases from J, with 16 bases between. The CDR3 is made up of 15 amino acids. CDR3 in DNA: TGCGCCAGCAGCTGGAAAGGGGGGTTAGGTGAAAAACTGTTTTTT. Residues: CASSWKGGLGEKLFF.

The rearrangement joins TRBV6-1 to TRBJ2-2; no reliable D call. The germline gives CDR1 MNHNS, CDR2 SASEGT. The CDR3 has 16 residues. V lost 2 bases, J lost 4 bases, and 14 bases lay in between. DNA of the CDR3: TGTGCCAGCAGTGAACAGGACCTGCGAGGCACCGGGGAGCTGTTTTTT. Its protein is CASSEQDLRGTGELFF.

The chain joins TRBV18 to TRBJ2-4; 7 nucleotides agree with TRBD1. The V gene end was trimmed by 4 bases and the J gene end by 7 bases; junction bases not matched to a gene: 7. The CDR3 runs to 14 residues. The germline V gene encodes CDR1 KGHSH and CDR2 LQKENI. CDR3 sequence (DNA): TGTGCCAGCTCACGAGGGGGACAGATCAACATTCAGTACTTC. It encodes CASSRGGQINIQYF.

The chain has TRBV11-2 and TRBJ2-1, with 7 bases matching TRBD2. The V segment lost 1 base and the J segment 8 bases; nucleotides outside the gene matches: 5. The CDR3 covers 14 residues. CDR1 is SGHAT, CDR2 FQNNGV, per germline. This CDR3 reads CASSLGGTIHEQFF. CDR3 DNA: TGTGCCAGCAGCTTAGGGGGGACTATCCATGAGCAGTTCTTC.

There are a few counts of this clone. The chain employs TRBV5-1 and TRBJ1-1; 9 bases agree with TRBD1. V shed 4 bases and J 4 bases; nucleotides not matched to a gene: 5. The CDR3 runs 14 residues. CDR1 is SGHRS, CDR2 YFSETQ, per germline. CDR3 amino acids: CASSPQGAATEAFF. CDR3 DNA sequence: TGCGCCAGCAGCCCACAGGGGGCGGCCACTGAAGCTTTCTTT.

The chain carries TRBV1 and TRBJ2-3; the table's TRBD2 call for D was not verified on the DNA. TRBV1 is listed as a pseudogene. The CDR3 consists of 15 residues. The CDR3 here is CTSSQGLGETDTQYF. Here the CDR3 DNA reads TGCACCAGCAGCCAAGGACTAGGGGAAACAGATACGCAGTATTTT.

To note about this clone: Other DNA variants within this sample encode the same CDR3. CDR3 DNA: TGTGCCAGCAGTCTTCGGACAGGGAGCTACGAGCAGTACTTC. Amino acids: CASSLRTGSYEQYF. The chain has TRBV2 and TRBJ2-7; 8 nucleotides align to TRBD1. Germline CDR1 reads SNHLY; CDR2 reads FYNNEI. J lost 3 bases, V lost 5 bases, and 6 bases had no gene match. This CDR3 has 14 residues.

This clone was counted only a few times. The rearrangement joins TRBV5-1 to TRBJ2-7, with 12 bases identical to TRBD2. The germline V gene encodes CDR1 SGHRS and CDR2 YFSETQ. The CDR3 extends over 18 amino acids. V lost 2 bases to trimming and J lost 3 bases; unmatched junction nucleotides: 12. The CDR3 DNA reads as TGCGCCAGCAGCTTTGGAAAAGGACTAGCGGGAAGTGGCTACGAGCAGTACTTC. Amino acids: CASSFGKGLAGSGYEQYF. The full variable domain, in which reference TRBV5-1 and TRBJ2-7 provide the parts outside the CDR3, is KAGVTQTPRYLIKTRGQQVTLSCSPISGHRSVSWYQQTPGQGLQFLFEYFSETQRNKGNFPGRFSGRQFSNSRSEMNVSTLELGDSALYLCASSFGKGLAGSGYEQYFGPGTRLTVT.

V is TRBV18 and J is TRBJ2-1, with D perhaps TRBD1 or TRBD2 (5 bases each). The V gene's germline CDR1 is KGHSH and CDR2 LQKENI. V gave up 3 bases and J gave up 10 bases, with 10 bases separating them. CDR3 size: 12 residues. This CDR3 reads CASSPGTTEQFF. The CDR3 DNA reads as TGTGCCAGCTCACCCGGGACGACGGAGCAGTTCTTC.

The V and J genes are TRBV10-2 and TRBJ2-7; 9 bases map to TRBD1. With V trimmed by 7 bases and J by 6 bases, 4 bases remained unmatched. The CDR3 is 12 amino acids. Germline CDR1 reads WSHSY; CDR2 reads SAAADI. CDR3 loop: CASTRTGAEQYF. For the CDR3, the DNA is TGCGCCAGCACCCGGACAGGGGCCGAGCAGTACTTC.

The chain recombines TRBV27 with TRBJ1-5, with D unclear. The V and J ends lost 5 bases and 2 bases respectively, with 19 bases between them. The CDR3 is 17 residues long. The germline V gene encodes CDR1 MNHEY and CDR2 SMNVEV (reference sequence). CDR3 DNA sequence: TGTGCCAGCAGTCCCCGGGAGGGTAGGGATGGCAATCAGCCCCAGCATTTT. This sequence encodes CASSPREGRDGNQPQHF.

The CDR3 sequence is CASSFGQSSYNEQFF. The CDR3 bases are TGTGCCAGCAGCTTCGGGCAGAGCTCCTACAATGAGCAGTTCTTC. The chain employs TRBV11-2 and TRBJ2-1; D is uncertain. Germline lookup yields CDR1 SGHAT and CDR2 FQNNGV. The CDR3 consists of 15 residues. Trimming cost V 3 bases and J 0 bases, with 9 bases left between them.

V is TRBV18 and J is TRBJ1-5; D remains unclear. This CDR3 is 14 amino acids long. The germline V gene has CDR1 KGHSH and CDR2 LQKENI. V was pared by 4 bases and J by 5 bases, with 12 bases between. CDR3 in amino acids: CASSLVGGDQPQHF. CDR3 in DNA: TGTGCCAGCTCACTCGTGGGTGGCGATCAGCCCCAGCATTTT.

The chain employs TRBV7-9 and TRBJ1-1; D might be TRBD1 (5 bases). The V end was cut by 9 bases, the J end by 1 base, with 12 bases between. Germline lookup yields CDR1 SEHNR and CDR2 FQNEAQ (reference sequence). The CDR3 contains 13 residues. The CDR3 sequence: CASRAGRNTEAFF. The DNA for the CDR3 is TGTGCCAGTAGGGCAGGGAGGAACACTGAAGCTTTCTTT.

This clone was detected only a few times. Other nucleotide sequences from this sample produce the same CDR3. The rearrangement links TRBV6-5 to TRBJ2-2, with 7 bases that match TRBD1. In germline, CDR1 is MNHEY, CDR2 SVGAGI. This CDR3 spans 14 amino acids. The trim removed 5 bases at V and 1 base at J, leaving 1 base unmatched. The CDR3 nucleotides are TGTGCCAGCAGTCGGACAGGGAACACCGGGGAGCTGTTTTTT. It encodes CASSRTGNTGELFF.

The chain recombines TRBV14 with TRBJ2-2; 7 bases fit TRBD1. Germline trimming cut 5 bases from V and 5 bases from J; bases unmatched to any gene: 8. Germline V gene data show CDR1 as SGHDN and CDR2 as FVKESK. The CDR3 consists of 15 residues. The CDR3 sequence is CASSFRQGRTGELFF. The CDR3 DNA sequence: TGTGCCAGCAGCTTCCGACAGGGACGGACCGGGGAGCTGTTTTTT.

V gene TRBV7-8 combines with J gene TRBJ2-5; 14 bases align to TRBD2. The CDR3 consists of 16 residues. Looked up from germline, CDR1 is SGHVS and CDR2 is FQNEAQ. V shed 5 bases, J shed 1 base, and the junction held 3 bases outside the gene matches. The CDR3 loop is CASSRGLAGGQETQYF. CDR3 nucleotide sequence: TGTGCCAGCAGCAGAGGACTAGCGGGAGGCCAAGAGACCCAGTACTTC.

This clone was counted between two and nine times. J is TRBJ2-2 and V is TRBV25-1, with D tentatively TRBD1 (6 bases). The V end lost 6 bases, the J end lost 9 bases, and 11 bases lay between the germline ends. The germline gives CDR1 MGHDK, CDR2 SYGVNS. The CDR3 has 12 amino acids. For the CDR3, the DNA is TGTGCCAGCAGCGCGGACAGCCGGGAGCTGTTTTTT. Protein product: CASSADSRELFF.